Below are 23 T cell receptor beta chains sequenced from a single sample in a study of graft-versus-host responses after intestinal transplantation. This table comes from immunoSEQ multiplex PCR, and its TCRdb copy is limited to in-frame clones, with some not included. This table holds roughly 92,000 clones, approximately 90% found once. Their antigens remain unidentified. The sample consisted of unstimulated CD4+ T cells sorted from spleen or lymph node cells, taken before transplant. These receptors all stem from a human donor who was the organ donor for an intestinal transplant.

The chain uses TRBV28 and TRBJ2-7, with TRBD2 matching 10 bases. The CDR3 is made up of 15 amino acids. CDR1 MDHEN and CDR2 SYDVKM come from the germline V gene. Germline trimming cut 5 bases from V and 1 base from J; bases unmatched to any gene: 5. This CDR3 is CASSPSGSLSYEQYF. Here the CDR3 DNA reads TGTGCCAGCAGTCCTAGCGGGAGTCTTTCCTACGAGCAGTACTTC.

The genes are TRBV5-4 and TRBJ1-5; perhaps TRBD1 as D (5 bases). Germline-derived CDR1 and CDR2 are SGHNT and YYREEE (reference sequence). CDR3 length: 15 residues. V was cut by 0 bases and J by 4 bases, with 11 bases left in between. As DNA, the CDR3 is TGTGCCAGCAGCTTGGGAGGGACTGGGAATCAGCCCCAGCATTTT. The encoded protein is CASSLGGTGNQPQHF.

The rearrangement uses TRBV18 and TRBJ1-6; 8 nucleotides agree with TRBD1. The CDR3 sequence is 14 residues long. Germline assignment: CDR1 KGHSH and CDR2 LQKENI. Trimming removed 6 bases from V and 8 bases from J; junction bases left unmatched: 6. This CDR3 reads CASSLDREHSPLHF. The DNA for the CDR3 is TGTGCCAGCTCCCTGGACAGGGAACATTCACCCCTCCACTTT.

The chain joins TRBV5-1 to TRBJ2-3; 12 bases line up with TRBD1. Germline V gene data show CDR1 as SGHRS and CDR2 as YFSETQ. The CDR3 sequence is 15 residues long. J lost 5 bases, V lost 3 bases, and 4 bases had no gene match. The CDR3 coding sequence is TGCGCCAGCAGCTATGGGACAGGGGGCGGAGATACGCAGTATTTT. Encoded protein: CASSYGTGGGDTQYF.

The V gene is TRBV9, the J gene TRBJ2-5; a possible D gene is TRBD2 (6 bases). Trimming left V 0 bases short and J 4 bases short, with 19 bases between. The CDR3 totals 17 residues. Germline-derived CDR1 and CDR2 are SGDLS and YYNGEE. The CDR3 coding sequence is TGTGCCAGCAGCGTAGCTCGCAGCGGGTGGGGCTCAGAGACCCAGTACTTC. This gives the protein CASSVARSGWGSETQYF.

V and J are TRBV12-2 and TRBJ2-5; the table's TRBD2 call for D was not verified on the DNA. TRBV12-2 is reported as a pseudogene. The CDR3 runs to 11 residues. The CDR3 DNA sequence: TGCACTATAGCGCCCCGGGGGACCCAGTACTTC. Its protein is CTIAPRGTQYF.

This clone was detected once. The rearrangement links TRBV5-1 to TRBJ1-1; 7 positions agree with TRBD1. In germline, CDR1 is SGHRS, CDR2 YFSETQ. With V trimmed by 6 bases and J by 0 bases, 17 bases remained unmatched. The CDR3 contains 18 residues. The CDR3 bases are TGCGCCAGCACCCAGGGGGAAGGGGCCTACCAAATGAACACTGAAGCTTTCTTT. It is translated as CASTQGEGAYQMNTEAFF.

The rearrangement joins TRBV5-6 to TRBJ2-3; 7 nucleotides line up with TRBD2. Germline V gene data show CDR1 as SGHDT and CDR2 as YYEEEE. V lost 4 bases and J lost 1; bases outside the gene matches: 3. The CDR3 has 14 residues. The CDR3 spells CASSPAGGTDTQYF. The CDR3 nucleotides are TGTGCCAGCAGCCCCGCGGGGGGCACAGATACGCAGTATTTT.

The V call is TRBV10-3, the J call TRBJ2-3; D is ambiguous. Per germline, CDR1 ENHRY and CDR2 SYGVKD. Trimming cost V 11 bases and J 1 base, with 10 bases left between them. The CDR3 has 12 residues. The CDR3 DNA reads as TGTGCCTCAAAGGCGGGCACAGATACGCAGTATTTT. This gives the protein CASKAGTDTQYF.

The CDR3 region is CASSDIQGLSGYTF. The CDR3 coding sequence is TGCGCCAGCAGCGACATACAGGGCCTATCTGGCTACACCTTC. The rearrangement links TRBV5-1 to TRBJ1-2; weak D call: TRBD1 (6 bases). The CDR3 is made up of 14 amino acids. Germline V CDR1 and CDR2: SGHRS, YFSETQ. V was pared by 4 bases and J by 7 bases, with 17 bases between.

The chain links TRBV2 to TRBJ2-5; D perhaps matches TRBD2 (6 bases). CDR1 SNHLY and CDR2 FYNNEI come from the germline V gene. The CDR3 has 13 residues. V lost 6 bases and J lost 3, with 11 bases in between. CDR3 nucleotides: TGTGCCAGCAGGAAAGCGGGTAAAGAGACCCAGTACTTC. It encodes CASRKAGKETQYF.

The rearrangement links TRBV28 to TRBJ1-1; possibly TRBD1 for D (5 bases). Germline CDR1 MDHEN, CDR2 SYDVKM. The CDR3 sequence is 14 residues long. V lost 6 bases, J lost 12 bases, and 23 bases lay in between. The DNA of the CDR3 is TGTGCCAGCAGCACATTCCGGGACTCAGGCCTCACTTTCTTT. Protein sequence: CASSTFRDSGLTFF.

This sequence joins TRBV5-4 and TRBJ2-1; 9 bases fit TRBD2. The V and J ends lost 1 base and 1 base, in that order; junction bases with no gene match: 9. The CDR3 spans 18 residues. In germline, CDR1 is SGHNT, CDR2 YYREEE (reference sequence). The DNA of the CDR3 is TGTGCCAGCAGCTTGAGGTATAGCGGGGGCGTTTCCTACAATGAGCAGTTCTTC. Translating it yields CASSLRYSGGVSYNEQFF.

The chain is built from TRBV6-5 and TRBJ1-2; 10 bases are a match to TRBD1. Trimming took 6 bases from V and 5 from J; bases not matched to a gene: 6. Germline CDR1 is MNHEY and CDR2 is SVGAGI. This CDR3 comprises 14 residues. The CDR3 nucleotides read TGTGCCAGCAGAACAATGGGACAGGGGTATGGCTACACCTTC. Amino acids: CASRTMGQGYGYTF.

The sample holds one count of this clone. The chain is built from TRBV7-9 and TRBJ1-2; tentative D call: TRBD1 (5 bases). CDR1 and CDR2 (germline): SEHNR, FQNEAQ (reference sequence). This CDR3 is built from 16 residues. V was cut by 6 bases and J by 6 bases, with 23 bases left in between. In nucleotides, the CDR3 is TGTGCCAGCAGGGGCACAGGACGGCCAGACGAAGATGGCTACACCTTC. This codes for CASRGTGRPDEDGYTF.

The table lists this clone with a count of one. The chain has TRBV9 and TRBJ2-1, with no clear D. The germline V gene has CDR1 SGDLS and CDR2 YYNGEE. The CDR3 covers 13 residues. The germline V and J ends were trimmed by 0 bases and 6 bases, with 7 bases remaining between them. The CDR3 reads CASSVAPGNEQFF. The CDR3 region has the DNA TGTGCCAGCAGCGTAGCCCCGGGCAATGAGCAGTTCTTC.

CDR3 sequence: CASSFLGLANYEQYF. The DNA of the CDR3 is TGTGCCAGCAGCTTTCTGGGACTAGCCAACTACGAGCAGTACTTC. The J gene is TRBJ2-7, the V gene TRBV5-4; 9 nucleotides line up with TRBD2. Trimming at V came to 2 bases and at J to 3 bases, leaving 6 bases not matched to a gene. There are 15 residues in the CDR3. In germline, CDR1 is SGHNT, CDR2 YYREEE (reference sequence).

In nucleotides, the CDR3 is TGTGCCAGCAGCCGACAGGGGGCGCTAACTAATGAAAAACTGTTTTTT. Its protein product is CASSRQGALTNEKLFF. The rearrangement uses TRBV11-2 and TRBJ1-4, with 10 bases identical to TRBD1. This CDR3 region has 16 residues. CDR1 and CDR2 from the germline V gene are SGHAT and FQNNGV. The junction had 4 bases not matched to a gene; V was cut back by 5 bases and J by 1 base. The full variable domain, rest sourced from reference TRBV11-2 and TRBJ1-4, is EAGVAQSPRYKIIEKRQSVAFWCNPISGHATLYWYQQILGQGPKLLIQFQNNGVVDDSQLPKDRFSAERLKGVDSTLKIQPAKLEDSAVYLCASSRQGALTNEKLFFGSGTQLSVL.

This clone was observed once. This chain links TRBV30 with TRBJ2-5; no clear D. Trimming pared 8 bases from V and 3 bases from J, leaving 10 bases between. Germline V gene sequence: CDR1 GTSNPN, CDR2 SVGIG (reference sequence). This CDR3 comprises 11 residues. The CDR3 is CARRSEETQYF. The CDR3 nucleotides are TGTGCCCGTCGGAGCGAAGAGACCCAGTACTTC.

This clone was detected a few times. The chain combines TRBV9 with TRBJ2-3; D remains ambiguous. Trimming cost V 4 bases and J 10 bases, with 16 bases left between them. Germline-derived CDR1 and CDR2 are SGDLS and YYNGEE. CDR3 length equals 13 residues. CDR3 nucleotide sequence: TGTGCCAGCAGCTCAACTTTGTCAAGTGCGCAGTATTTT. Its protein is CASSSTLSSAQYF.

This chain links TRBV28 with TRBJ2-4; 8 bases map to TRBD1. The CDR3 has 14 residues. CDR1 is MDHEN, CDR2 SYDVKM, per germline. With V trimmed by 5 bases and J by 9 bases, 9 bases remained unmatched. The CDR3 DNA follows: TGTGCCAGCAGTAGACAGGGGTTTCGTGGCATTCAGTACTTC. Protein sequence: CASSRQGFRGIQYF.

The V gene is TRBV19, the J gene TRBJ2-2, with D possibly matching TRBD2 (5 bases). The CDR3 spans 19 residues. Germline V CDR1 and CDR2: LNHDA, SQIVND (reference sequence). V lost 8 bases and J 6 bases, leaving 31 bases between the germline ends. The CDR3 spells CASRPTGYPDYPGSGELFF. The CDR3 region has the DNA TGTGCCAGTCGCCCAACTGGGTATCCCGACTACCCTGGTTCCGGGGAGCTGTTTTTT.

This sequence joins TRBV10-3 and TRBJ1-2, with 9 positions matching TRBD1. V shed 4 bases and J 2 bases; nucleotides not matched to a gene: 8. The CDR3 spans 16 residues. Germline V CDR1 and CDR2: ENHRY, SYGVKD. The chain's CDR3 is CAISVGQGIGNYGYTF. In nucleotides, the CDR3 is TGTGCCATCAGTGTGGGACAGGGAATCGGGAACTATGGCTACACCTTC.